Listed below are T cell receptor beta chains from one sample, sequenced in a study of CD8+ T cells in alopecia areata. Measured with immunoSEQ multiplex PCR; TCRdb has only the in-frame clones, and not every one. The data show some 200,000 clones, roughly 56% seen once. The specimen was CD8+ T cells sorted from blood. These receptors all come from a human donor in good health. Each CDR3 is given with its conserved first and last residue. Fields, in order: J gene, clone size, D gene, V gene, CDR3 DNA, CDR3 protein. The D gene is left open where the match is weak. Clone size appears in some rows only: once, few, many, or a class for an expanded clone.

J gene: TRBJ1-6
clone size: -
D gene: TRBD1
V gene: TRBV7-9
CDR3 DNA: TGTGCCAGCAGTGAGACAGGGGACGATAATTCACCCCTCCACTTT
CDR3 protein: CASSETGDDNSPLHF

J gene: TRBJ1-1
clone size: -
D gene: -
V gene: TRBV9
CDR3 DNA: TGTGCCAGCAGCGTAGAATTCTCGTTGGCTGAAGCTTTCTTT
CDR3 protein: CASSVEFSLAEAFF

J gene: TRBJ2-3
clone size: few
D gene: -
V gene: TRBV9
CDR3 DNA: TGTGCCACCGCGAGAGGCTTATCTAGCACAGATACGCAGTATTTT
CDR3 protein: CATARGLSSTDTQYF

J gene: TRBJ1-2
clone size: -
D gene: -
V gene: TRBV13
CDR3 DNA: TGTGCCAGCAGCTTAGGAACGGGGCCATATGGCTACACCTTC
CDR3 protein: CASSLGTGPYGYTF

J gene: TRBJ2-2
clone size: -
D gene: -
V gene: TRBV5-1
CDR3 DNA: TGCGCCAGCAGCTTGGATCAGACCCAACCAACCGGGGAGCTGTTTTTT
CDR3 protein: CASSLDQTQPTGELFF

J gene: TRBJ1-2
clone size: -
D gene: -
V gene: TRBV12-5
CDR3 DNA: TGTGCTAGTGGTTTTGGTCCTTTTGGCTACACCTTC
CDR3 protein: CASGFGPFGYTF

J gene: TRBJ1-1
clone size: -
D gene: -
V gene: TRBV9
CDR3 DNA: TGTGCCAGCAGCGCTTCCGGGACCCTGACTGAAGCTTTCTTT
CDR3 protein: CASSASGTLTEAFF

J gene: TRBJ1-5
clone size: -
D gene: -
V gene: TRBV7-9
CDR3 DNA: TGTGCCAGCAGCTCCAGCCGCGGTCAGCCCCAGCATTTT
CDR3 protein: CASSSSRGQPQHF

J gene: TRBJ2-1
clone size: few
D gene: -
V gene: TRBV10-3
CDR3 DNA: TGTGCCATCAGTCCAGGGGGGAGCTCCTACAATGAGCAGTTCTTC
CDR3 protein: CAISPGGSSYNEQFF

J gene: TRBJ2-1
clone size: -
D gene: -
V gene: TRBV5-6
CDR3 DNA: TGTGCCAGCAGCTGGGGAACAGCGAGCTCCTACAATGAGCAGTTCTTC
CDR3 protein: CASSWGTASSYNEQFF

J gene: TRBJ1-1
clone size: -
D gene: -
V gene: TRBV30
CDR3 DNA: TGTGCACTTGGGGAAGCTTTCTTT
CDR3 protein: CALGEAFF

J gene: TRBJ2-1
clone size: -
D gene: -
V gene: TRBV4-1
CDR3 DNA: TGCGCCAGCAGCCAAGATTGGGCCAATGAGCAGTTCTTC
CDR3 protein: CASSQDWANEQFF

J gene: TRBJ1-6
clone size: -
D gene: TRBD1
V gene: TRBV9
CDR3 DNA: TGTGCCAGCTCAAGGACAGGGTTTGTGAGCTGGAATTCACCCCTCCACTTT
CDR3 protein: CASSRTGFVSWNSPLHF

J gene: TRBJ1-2
clone size: -
D gene: -
V gene: TRBV15
CDR3 DNA: TGTGCCACCAGCAGGTACTGGGGACAACTAAGGGGCTACACCTTC
CDR3 protein: CATSRYWGQLRGYTF

J gene: TRBJ1-5
clone size: -
D gene: -
V gene: TRBV4-1
CDR3 DNA: TGCGCCAGCAGCCAATCGGACAGCCAGCCCCAGCATTTT
CDR3 protein: CASSQSDSQPQHF

J gene: TRBJ1-2
clone size: -
D gene: -
V gene: TRBV30
CDR3 DNA: TGTGCCTGGAAACTGGACAAACCGAACTATGGCTACACCTTC
CDR3 protein: CAWKLDKPNYGYTF

J gene: TRBJ1-3
clone size: -
D gene: -
V gene: TRBV2
CDR3 DNA: TGTGCCAGCAGTGAAACGCCCGACAGCCTAAGTGGAAACACCATATATTTT
CDR3 protein: CASSETPDSLSGNTIYF

J gene: TRBJ1-1
clone size: -
D gene: TRBD1
V gene: TRBV7-9
CDR3 DNA: TGTGCCAGCAGCCTTGGACAGGGGCGCGACACTGAAGCTTTCTTT
CDR3 protein: CASSLGQGRDTEAFF

J gene: TRBJ1-6
clone size: once
D gene: -
V gene: TRBV13
CDR3 DNA: TGTGCCAGCAGCATCCGACCAGATTTTTATAATTCACCCCTCCACTTT
CDR3 protein: CASSIRPDFYNSPLHF

J gene: TRBJ2-1
clone size: -
D gene: TRBD1
V gene: TRBV9
CDR3 DNA: TGTGCCAGCAGCGTAGGAGGGGGCCTTGAGCAGTTCTTC
CDR3 protein: CASSVGGGLEQFF

J gene: TRBJ1-1
clone size: -
D gene: TRBD1
V gene: TRBV5-4
CDR3 DNA: TGTGCCAGCAGCCACGGACAGGGGGCGGTGTACACTGAAGCTTTCTTT
CDR3 protein: CASSHGQGAVYTEAFF

J gene: TRBJ2-3
clone size: -
D gene: -
V gene: TRBV5-4
CDR3 DNA: TGTGCCAGCAGCTTGGCCACTCTCTCGGGGCTACAAGCAGATACGCAGTATTTT
CDR3 protein: CASSLATLSGLQADTQYF

J gene: TRBJ1-2
clone size: -
D gene: -
V gene: TRBV4-1
CDR3 DNA: TGCGCCAGCAGCCAATCAGCAGGGGCTAACTATGGCTACACCTTC
CDR3 protein: CASSQSAGANYGYTF

J gene: TRBJ1-1
clone size: -
D gene: -
V gene: TRBV2
CDR3 DNA: TGTGCCAGCAGGGAGGGGCGGGGCATGAACACTGAAGCTTTCTTT
CDR3 protein: CASREGRGMNTEAFF

J gene: TRBJ2-7
clone size: -
D gene: -
V gene: TRBV5-1
CDR3 DNA: TGCGCCAGCAGGCATGGGCAGACCTACGAGCAGTACTTC
CDR3 protein: CASRHGQTYEQYF

J gene: TRBJ2-7
clone size: -
D gene: TRBD2
V gene: TRBV29-1
CDR3 DNA: TGCAGCGTTGATGGCGGGGGAGAGCAGTACTTC
CDR3 protein: CSVDGGGEQYF

J gene: TRBJ1-1
clone size: -
D gene: -
V gene: TRBV25-1
CDR3 DNA: TGTGCCAGCACCTGGATGAACACTGAAGCTTTCTTT
CDR3 protein: CASTWMNTEAFF

J gene: TRBJ1-6
clone size: few
D gene: TRBD1
V gene: TRBV7-8
CDR3 DNA: TGTGCCAGCAGCCCCAGGGACAGAAATTCACCCCTCCACTTT
CDR3 protein: CASSPRDRNSPLHF

J gene: TRBJ2-5
clone size: -
D gene: TRBD1
V gene: TRBV5-6
CDR3 DNA: TGTGCCAGCAGGGACCGGGACAGGGGACTTAAGGCCCAGTACTTC
CDR3 protein: CASRDRDRGLKAQYF

J gene: TRBJ2-1
clone size: few
D gene: -
V gene: TRBV2
CDR3 DNA: TGTGCCAGCAGTGAGGGGGGCGGTGTGGATGAGCAGTTCTTC
CDR3 protein: CASSEGGGVDEQFF

J gene: TRBJ2-2
clone size: -
D gene: TRBD2
V gene: TRBV9
CDR3 DNA: TGTGCCAGCAGCGGCCGGGGGGGAGGTTCGGCCGGGGAGCTGTTTTTT
CDR3 protein: CASSGRGGGSAGELFF

J gene: TRBJ1-6
clone size: -
D gene: TRBD1
V gene: TRBV2
CDR3 DNA: TGTGCCAGCACCCAGGGGGATAATTCACCCCTCCACTTT
CDR3 protein: CASTQGDNSPLHF

J gene: TRBJ2-3
clone size: few
D gene: -
V gene: TRBV5-4
CDR3 DNA: TGTGCCAGCAGCCTTAGCACAGATACGCAGTATTTT
CDR3 protein: CASSLSTDTQYF

J gene: TRBJ2-3
clone size: -
D gene: TRBD1
V gene: TRBV6-5
CDR3 DNA: TGTGCCAGCAGTTACTTGGGACAGAGCACAGATACGCAGTATTTT
CDR3 protein: CASSYLGQSTDTQYF

J gene: TRBJ2-5
clone size: few
D gene: TRBD1
V gene: TRBV2
CDR3 DNA: TGTGCCAGCAGCGCCGGGACAGGGGGGGCCCAAGAGACCCAGTACTTC
CDR3 protein: CASSAGTGGAQETQYF

J gene: TRBJ2-7
clone size: -
D gene: -
V gene: TRBV5-1
CDR3 DNA: TGCGCCAGCAGCTTATTGCAGGGAAGGGACGAGCAGTACTTC
CDR3 protein: CASSLLQGRDEQYF

J gene: TRBJ1-6
clone size: -
D gene: TRBD1
V gene: TRBV27
CDR3 DNA: TGTGCCAGCAGTTTGTCAGGACAGGGGAAATCACCCCTCCACTTT
CDR3 protein: CASSLSGQGKSPLHF

J gene: TRBJ2-3
clone size: -
D gene: -
V gene: TRBV2
CDR3 DNA: TGTGCCAGCAGGCCGGGCCACCACACAGATACGCAGTATTTT
CDR3 protein: CASRPGHHTDTQYF

J gene: TRBJ2-2
clone size: -
D gene: -
V gene: TRBV29-1
CDR3 DNA: TGCAGCGCCTGGGACGGACTGAACACCGGGGAGCTGTTTTTT
CDR3 protein: CSAWDGLNTGELFF

J gene: TRBJ1-2
clone size: -
D gene: -
V gene: TRBV29-1
CDR3 DNA: TGCAGCGTTGAAAATCGGGACACATCCTATGGCTACACCTTC
CDR3 protein: CSVENRDTSYGYTF

J gene: TRBJ1-1
clone size: -
D gene: TRBD1
V gene: TRBV25-1
CDR3 DNA: TGTGCCAGCAGTGATCCCGGGACAGCGGATCCTTTCTTT
CDR3 protein: CASSDPGTADPFF

J gene: TRBJ2-7
clone size: few
D gene: -
V gene: TRBV9
CDR3 DNA: TGTGCCAGCACCCCCGGGGGCCTGAGCTCCTACGAGCAGTACTTC
CDR3 protein: CASTPGGLSSYEQYF

J gene: TRBJ1-1
clone size: -
D gene: TRBD1
V gene: TRBV7-9
CDR3 DNA: TGTGCCAGCAGCCCCCCGACAGGGCTGAACACTGAAGCTTTCTTT
CDR3 protein: CASSPPTGLNTEAFF

J gene: TRBJ2-5
clone size: -
D gene: -
V gene: TRBV5-1
CDR3 DNA: TGCGCCAGCAGCTTGTTCAGGGGGGGAGAGACCCAGTACTTC
CDR3 protein: CASSLFRGGETQYF

J gene: TRBJ1-6
clone size: -
D gene: -
V gene: TRBV5-4
CDR3 DNA: TGTGCCAGCAGCTTGGAGACCCAGGGAAGCTCCCCCCTCCACTTT
CDR3 protein: CASSLETQGSSPLHF

J gene: TRBJ1-1
clone size: few
D gene: -
V gene: TRBV4-1
CDR3 DNA: TGCGCCAGCAGCCAAGACAGGGTCACCACTGAAGCTTTCTTT
CDR3 protein: CASSQDRVTTEAFF